Reported below is one T cell receptor beta chain. The antigen is unknown. The data stem from a study of STAT5B mutations in CD4+ large granular lymphocyte leukemia. Germline V gene lookup returns CDR1 SGHVS and CDR2 FQNEAQ. Trimming removed 5 bases at V and 5 bases at J, with 9 bases between. The CDR3 has 13 residues. The survey-level immunoSEQ assay was used. Here immunoSEQ multiplex PCR was the method, and the copy in TCRdb shows in-frame clones only, minus some. This table holds under 40,000 clones, 78% found once. Findings and limits, study-wide: TRBV06-family usage was enriched in top patient clones (8/27) versus controls (2/35). Patient CD4-sorted repertoires looked more clonal than healthy CD4+ repertoires, even without putative leukemic clones.

Material: CD4+ T cells from blood buffy coats. The chain joins TRBV7-8 to TRBJ2-2; D is ambiguous. This clonotype was obtained from a human donor in good health. The CDR3 nucleotides read TGTGCCAGCAGCCCGTTGGGGACCGGGGAGCTGTTTTTT. This gives the protein CASSPLGTGELFF.